One sample yielded the 23 T cell receptor beta chains listed below, sequenced in a study of blood T cell repertoires in COVID-19 (dated by TCRdb to 2020 to 2022). Library generation was performed with the immunoSEQ multiplex PCR assay. TCRdb took this table from immuneACCESS and kept in-frame rearrangements with V and J called. Such tables lack part of the clones; where checked against another copy, unresolved V genes explain under half of the gap, and the rest is unexplained. The sample table records 100,000 to 150,000 clones; over 60% of these occur just once. The top ten hold about 1.9% of the sample. Sequencing used peripheral blood. Receptors were obtained from a woman aged 70-85 years with acute or convalescent COVID-19.

This clone was seen only a few times. This rearrangement joins TRBV5-1 to TRBJ2-3, with 7 bases fitting TRBD1. Looked up from germline, CDR1 is SGHRS and CDR2 is YFSETQ. The CDR3 extends over 16 amino acids. V trimming: 0 bases; J trimming: 4 bases; junction bases outside the gene matches: 8. The CDR3 DNA reads as TGCGCCAGCAGCTTGGCACAGGGGCCGCACCCAGATACGCAGTATTTT. Translation gives CASSLAQGPHPDTQYF. Variable domain in full (rest from reference TRBV5-1 and TRBJ2-3): KAGVTQTPRYLIKTRGQQVTLSCSPISGHRSVSWYQQTPGQGLQFLFEYFSETQRNKGNFPGRFSGRQFSNSRSEMNVSTLELGDSALYLCASSLAQGPHPDTQYFGPGTRLTVL.

The gene calls are TRBV3-1 (or the pseudogene TRBV3-2) and TRBJ2-4; 15 bases agree with TRBD2. CDR1 and CDR2 (germline): LGHDT, YNNKEL (reference sequence). The CDR3 sequence is 18 residues long. With 1 base clipped from V and 0 bases from J, the junction kept 1 base outside the gene matches. The CDR3: CASSQGTSGRGAKNIQYF. The CDR3 nucleotides read TGTGCCAGCAGCCAAGGGACTAGCGGGAGGGGAGCCAAAAACATTCAGTACTTC.

V is TRBV6-2 or TRBV6-3 and J is TRBJ1-1, with 11 bases matching TRBD1. CDR1 is MNHEY, CDR2 SVGEGT, per germline. V shed 3 bases, J shed 5 bases, and the junction held 11 bases outside the gene matches. The CDR3 is 17 amino acids. The CDR3 is CASSYHDLGQGETEAFF. The CDR3 nucleotides read TGTGCCAGCAGTTATCATGATCTGGGACAGGGGGAAACTGAAGCTTTCTTT.

The V call is TRBV28, the J call TRBJ1-2, with 10 bases lining up with TRBD1. Germline CDR1 and CDR2: MDHEN and SYDVKM. This CDR3 comprises 16 residues. J was trimmed by 8 bases and V by 1 base; bases with no gene match: 10. In DNA form, the CDR3 reads TGTGCCAGCAGTTTATTCCGACAGGGGGCGCTGGGGGGCTACACCTTC. Its protein is CASSLFRQGALGGYTF.

V and J are TRBV19 and TRBJ2-4, with 8 bases matching TRBD1. Germline V CDR1 and CDR2: LNHDA, SQIVND (reference sequence). J gave up 2 bases and V 4 bases, and 10 bases lay outside the gene matches. This CDR3 has 17 amino acids. CDR3 sequence (DNA): TGTGCCAGTAGTAACTGGCAGGGGGCTTGGACCAAAAACATTCAGTACTTC. Protein sequence: CASSNWQGAWTKNIQYF.

The chain recombines TRBV15 with TRBJ1-1; D possibly corresponds to TRBD1 (5 bases). V shed 0 bases and J shed 7 bases, with 9 bases lying between them. The CDR3 has 13 residues. Germline V gene data show CDR1 as LNHNV and CDR2 as YYDKDF (reference sequence). CDR3 sequence: CATSRDPTGEAFF. The CDR3 DNA is TGTGCCACCAGCAGAGATCCAACAGGTGAAGCTTTCTTT.

CDR3 DNA: TGTGCCAGCAGTAGGCGCCTAGCGGGGGGTAGGAATGAGCAGTTCTTC. It codes for CASSRRLAGGRNEQFF. The rearrangement joins TRBV27 to TRBJ2-1; 11 nucleotides agree with TRBD2. CDR3 length equals 16 residues. The trim removed 5 bases at V and 7 bases at J, leaving 10 bases unmatched. Germline CDR1 and CDR2: MNHEY and SMNVEV (reference sequence).

The chain has TRBV6-5 and TRBJ1-1, with 7 bases lining up with TRBD1. Germline lookup yields CDR1 MNHEY and CDR2 SVGAGI. This CDR3 has 14 residues. V lost 8 bases, J lost 1 base, and 7 bases stayed unmatched. The CDR3 bases are TGTGCCAGCCAGACGGGACAGAGGAACACTGAAGCTTTCTTT. Its translation: CASQTGQRNTEAFF.

The chain links TRBV12-5 to TRBJ2-5; 11 positions agree with TRBD1. The V gene end was trimmed by 6 bases and the J gene end by 2 bases; junction bases not matched to a gene: 5. This CDR3 contains 15 residues. The germline V gene has CDR1 LGHNT and CDR2 FRNRAP. Written as DNA, the CDR3 is TGTGCTAGTGGCGGGGACAGGGGGAGGCAAGAGACCCAGTACTTC. Translating gives CASGGDRGRQETQYF.

Comments on this clone: Compared with germline, one end of the junction differs, possibly owing to a read error. V gene TRBV7-7 combines with J gene TRBJ1-5; no firm D call. Looked up from germline, CDR1 is SSHAT and CDR2 is FNYEAQ (reference sequence). The CDR3 has 13 residues. This CDR3 reads CASSGQVNQPQHF. CDR3 bases: TGTGCTAGCAGTGGCCAGGTTAATCAGCCCCAGCATTTT.

This clone was found a few times. This chain uses TRBV10-3 with TRBJ2-7, with D maybe TRBD2 (6 bases). Trimming left V 6 bases short and J 2 bases short, with 11 bases between. CDR3 length: 13 residues. Germline V gene lookup returns CDR1 ENHRY and CDR2 SYGVKD. The CDR3 loop reads CAIRAGSAYEQYF. For the CDR3, the DNA is TGTGCCATCAGGGCGGGAAGCGCCTACGAGCAGTACTTC.

This clone has only a few counts. V usage is TRBV6-1 and J usage is TRBJ2-7; 10 nucleotides align to TRBD1. The CDR3 extends over 15 amino acids. The V gene's germline CDR1 is MNHNS and CDR2 SASEGT. V lost 3 bases to trimming and J lost 2 bases; unmatched junction nucleotides: 4. The CDR3 region is CASSDRQGATYEQYF. As DNA, the CDR3 is TGTGCCAGCAGTGACCGACAGGGGGCAACCTACGAGCAGTACTTC.

The chain uses TRBV11-3 and TRBJ2-5; the D gene is possibly TRBD2 (6 bases). Germline CDR1 and CDR2: SGHNT and YENEEA. The CDR3 spans 14 residues. The ends were cut back, 5 bases at V and 4 bases at J, with 14 bases in the middle. CDR3 region: CASSRDRGTETQYF. The CDR3, as DNA: TGTGCCAGCAGCCGAGACCGGGGGACAGAGACCCAGTACTTC.

The chain uses TRBV7-2 and TRBJ2-7; TRBD1 aligns across 8 bases. Per the germline V gene, CDR1 is SGHTA and CDR2 is FQGNSA. There are 13 residues in the CDR3. The V segment lost 4 bases and the J segment 3 bases; nucleotides outside the gene matches: 2. CDR3 amino acids: CASSSQGGYEQYF. CDR3 nucleotide sequence: TGTGCCAGCAGCTCACAGGGGGGCTACGAGCAGTACTTC.

Here the CDR3 DNA reads TGTGCCAGCAGCCAAGTTGGGACAGCAACTAATGAAAAACTGTTTTTT. Encoded protein: CASSQVGTATNEKLFF. The V and J genes are TRBV3-1 (or the pseudogene TRBV3-2) and TRBJ1-4, with 7 bases identical to TRBD1. V trimming: 1 base; J trimming: 0 bases; junction bases outside the gene matches: 2. Germline CDR1 is LGHDT and CDR2 is YNNKEL (reference sequence). CDR3 length equals 16 residues.

J is TRBJ2-7 and V is TRBV5-8, with D possibly TRBD2 on 5 matching bases. The CDR3 is 15 residues long. Germline CDR1 is SGHTS and CDR2 is YDEGEE. V was pared by 3 bases and J by 0 bases, with 13 bases between. This CDR3 is CASSSAPGSSYEQYF. CDR3 bases: TGTGCCAGCAGCTCCGCGCCGGGAAGCTCCTACGAGCAGTACTTC. Looking up the rest from reference TRBV5-8 and TRBJ2-7 gives the full variable domain: EAGVTQSPTHLIKTRGQQATLRCSPISGHTSVYWYQQALGLGLQFLLWYDEGEERNRGNFPPRFSGRQFPNYSSELNVNALELEDSALYLCASSSAPGSSYEQYFGPGTRLTVT.

This chain uses TRBV11-2 with TRBJ2-5; 7 nucleotides line up with TRBD1. J lost 5 bases, V lost 1 base, and 10 bases had no gene match. The CDR3 has 16 residues. Per the germline V gene, CDR1 is SGHAT and CDR2 is FQNNGV. CDR3 protein: CASSLGPGQMEETQYF. As DNA, the CDR3 is TGTGCCAGCAGCTTAGGACCGGGACAGATGGAGGAGACCCAGTACTTC.

The chain recombines TRBV3-1 (or the pseudogene TRBV3-2) with TRBJ2-5; TRBD2 agrees at 10 bases. The CDR3 loop spans 14 amino acids. Germline trimming cut 4 bases from V and 4 bases from J; bases unmatched to any gene: 3. From germline, CDR1 is LGHDT and CDR2 YNNKEL (reference sequence). CDR3 nucleotide sequence: TGTGCCAGCAGCCCTAGCGGGAGACCAGAGACCCAGTACTTC. Protein sequence: CASSPSGRPETQYF.

The CDR3 loop is CASTGQGTIRPQHF. The CDR3 DNA reads as TGTGCCAGTACGGGACAGGGGACAATCAGGCCCCAGCATTTT. The chain employs TRBV28 and TRBJ1-5, with 10 bases matching TRBD1. The ends lost 9 bases at V and 9 bases at J; junction bases unmatched: 11. The CDR3 consists of 14 residues. CDR1 is MDHEN and CDR2 is SYDVKM in the germline V gene.

This chain links TRBV9 with TRBJ2-7; perhaps TRBD2 as D (5 bases). V was cut by 0 bases and J by 3 bases, with 10 bases left in between. Germline V gene sequence: CDR1 SGDLS, CDR2 YYNGEE. The CDR3 runs 14 residues. The chain's CDR3 is CASSVGGQNYEQYF. The CDR3 nucleotides are TGTGCCAGCAGCGTAGGAGGGCAGAACTACGAGCAGTACTTC.

The chain recombines TRBV6-2 or TRBV6-3 with TRBJ2-3; D possibly corresponds to TRBD2 (5 bases). This CDR3 is 14 amino acids long. From germline, CDR1 is MNHEY and CDR2 SVGEGT. Trimming removed 2 bases from V and 5 bases from J, with 11 bases in between. CDR3 DNA sequence: TGTGCCAGCAGTTACGGGTGGGCGGGAGATACGCAGTATTTT. Translation: CASSYGWAGDTQYF.

This clone was counted only a few times. The rearrangement joins TRBV9 to TRBJ2-7; 9 bases are shared with TRBD1. J lost 6 bases, V lost 4 bases, and 5 bases had no gene match. The CDR3 spans 13 residues. Per germline, CDR1 SGDLS and CDR2 YYNGEE. CDR3 in amino acids: CASSRDRVSEQYF. The CDR3, as DNA: TGTGCCAGCAGCAGGGACAGGGTAAGCGAGCAGTACTTC. Together with reference TRBV9 and TRBJ2-7, the CDR3 gives the full variable domain: DSGVTQTPKHLITATGQRVTLRCSPRSGDLSVYWYQQSLDQGLQFLIQYYNGEERAKGNILERFSAQQFPDLHSELNLSSLELGDSALYFCASSRDRVSEQYFGPGTRLTVT.

This chain connects TRBV9 to TRBJ1-4; TRBD1 might be the D (5 bases). Trimming shortened V by 2 bases and J by 8 bases, and 10 bases separated the two germline ends. From germline, CDR1 is SGDLS and CDR2 YYNGEE. The CDR3 has 13 residues. The DNA of the CDR3 is TGTGCCAGCAGCGTCGGGGGGACGGAAAAACTGTTTTTT. This codes for CASSVGGTEKLFF.